This TCR beta chain emerged from a study of OX40 agonist ivuxolimab in advanced cancers. Study observations and caveats: There were, on average, more expanded clones in CD8+ T cells than in CD4+.

TCRdb's table, derived via immunoSEQ multiplex PCR, lists solely in-frame clones and lacks some. Here the sample spans 100,000 to 150,000 clones, roughly nine tenths being singletons. The CDR3 consists of 12 residues. The V gene's germline CDR1 is SGHNT and CDR2 YYREEE (reference sequence). V lost 0 bases and J 5 bases, leaving 5 bases between the germline ends. With baseline, cycle 4 day 1, and cycle 7 day 1 as timepoints, blood was sampled. Concerning this clone: Its antigen remains unidentified.

The genes are TRBV5-4 and TRBJ2-5; D ambiguous. This receptor was identified in an adult with an advanced solid tumor such as melanoma, head and neck, liver or kidney cancer. This specimen was CD4+ or CD8+ T cells sorted from blood, taken in a trial of the OX40 agonist ivuxolimab. The CDR3 loop reads CASSLAQETQYF. The CDR3 DNA sequence: TGTGCCAGCAGCTTGGCCCAGGAGACCCAGTACTTC.